The 21 T cell receptor beta chains presented below share a single source sample, sequenced in a study of shared clonotypes between healthy human individuals. Some clones are missing from TCRdb's copy, which holds only in-frame ones; the method was immunoSEQ multiplex PCR. The sample shows some 2,100,000 clones, approximately 96% of them seen only once. Sequencing was carried out using naive CD4+ T cells sorted from blood. The subset was: CD45RA+ positively selected. The receptors come from a man younger than 35 in good health.

The rearrangement uses TRBV7-9 and TRBJ2-1; D is ambiguous. Trimming removed 3 bases at V and 5 bases at J, with 11 bases between. Germline V gene data show CDR1 as SEHNR and CDR2 as FQNEAQ (reference sequence). CDR3 length: 14 residues. The CDR3 sequence is CASSFEPQDNEQFF. CDR3 DNA: TGTGCCAGCAGCTTTGAACCCCAGGACAATGAGCAGTTCTTC.

The chain employs TRBV6-1 and TRBJ2-5, with a weak D call TRBD2 (7 bases). The V gene lost 7 bases and the J gene lost 4 bases, with 19 bases spanning the gap. The CDR3 has 15 residues. CDR1 MNHNS and CDR2 SASEGT come from the germline V gene. The CDR3 protein is CASKIGGGEGETQYF. CDR3 DNA: TGTGCCAGCAAGATTGGGGGCGGGGAGGGAGAGACCCAGTACTTC.

This chain links TRBV6-5 with TRBJ1-3; D uncertain. The CDR3 has 12 amino acids. Trimming shortened V by 5 bases and J by 3 bases, and 5 bases separated the two germline ends. Germline CDR1 MNHEY, CDR2 SVGAGI. Here the CDR3 reads CASSQLGNTIYF. CDR3 DNA: TGTGCCAGCAGTCAGCTTGGAAACACCATATATTTT.

The J gene is TRBJ1-5, the V gene TRBV5-1, with 8 nucleotides matching TRBD1. The CDR3 runs to 15 residues. V lost 4 bases, J lost 7 bases, and 10 bases stayed unmatched. Germline CDR1 SGHRS, CDR2 YFSETQ. The CDR3 reads CASSPEGQGGQPQHF. The CDR3 DNA reads as TGCGCCAGCAGCCCCGAAGGACAGGGAGGGCAGCCCCAGCATTTT. Full variable domain (remainder filled in from reference TRBV5-1 and TRBJ1-5): KAGVTQTPRYLIKTRGQQVTLSCSPISGHRSVSWYQQTPGQGLQFLFEYFSETQRNKGNFPGRFSGRQFSNSRSEMNVSTLELGDSALYLCASSPEGQGGQPQHFGDGTRLSIL.

The chain recombines TRBV6-5 with TRBJ2-7; 7 nucleotides align to TRBD1. CDR1 is MNHEY, CDR2 SVGAGI, per germline. The CDR3 is 15 residues long. Trimming removed 2 bases from V and 0 bases from J; junction bases left unmatched: 4. CDR3 region: CASSYAGDSSYEQYF. CDR3 DNA: TGTGCCAGCAGTTACGCCGGGGACAGCTCCTACGAGCAGTACTTC.

The rearrangement uses TRBV30 and TRBJ1-2; the D gene is possibly TRBD1 (6 bases). Germline V lookup: CDR1 GTSNPN, CDR2 SVGIG (reference sequence). Trimming took off 7 bases at V and 8 bases at J, with 20 bases between the two ends. The CDR3 loop spans 13 amino acids. Here the CDR3 DNA reads TGTGCCTTTGGGAACAGGGATTTGGTAGGCTACACCTTC. This codes for CAFGNRDLVGYTF.

This chain uses TRBV27 with TRBJ1-2; 7 bases are shared with TRBD1. The germline V gene has CDR1 MNHEY and CDR2 SMNVEV (reference sequence). This CDR3 spans 13 amino acids. The V and J ends lost 6 bases and 4 bases, in that order; junction bases with no gene match: 5. CDR3 nucleotide sequence: TGTGCCAGCAGGGACGGGACAGTCTATGGCTACACCTTC. Translation gives CASRDGTVYGYTF.

The V and J genes are TRBV7-6 and TRBJ1-3; no firm D call. Germline loops: CDR1 SGHVS, CDR2 FNYEAQ. Trimming took 2 bases from V and 4 from J, leaving 9 bases between them. This CDR3 has 14 amino acids. DNA of the CDR3: TGTGCCAGCAGCTTAATGGCAGGAGGAAACACCATATATTTT. Translated, it gives CASSLMAGGNTIYF.

Notes on this clone: The sample contains more than one DNA sequence encoding this CDR3. CDR3 DNA: TGTGCCAGCAGCCTGACTAGCGGAACAGATACGCAGTATTTT. Translation gives CASSLTSGTDTQYF. The V gene is TRBV7-2, the J gene TRBJ2-3, with 9 bases fitting TRBD2. Germline V gene lookup returns CDR1 SGHTA and CDR2 FQGNSA. The V segment lost 5 bases and the J segment 3 bases; nucleotides outside the gene matches: 3. The length of the CDR3 is 14 residues. Filled out from reference TRBV7-2 and TRBJ2-3, the complete variable domain reads GAGVSQSPSNKVTEKGKDVELRCDPISGHTALYWYRQSLGQGLEFLIYFQGNSAPDKSGLPSDRFSAERTGGSVSTLTIQRTQQEDSAVYLCASSLTSGTDTQYFGPGTRLTVL.

The chain has TRBV18 and TRBJ2-3; D is unresolved. The CDR3 spans 15 residues. V lost 4 bases, J lost 2 bases, and 13 bases lay in between. Germline CDR1 is KGHSH and CDR2 is LQKENI. CDR3 residues: CASSQGSPSTDTQYF. CDR3 bases: TGTGCCAGCTCACAAGGTAGCCCATCCACAGATACGCAGTATTTT.

The J gene is TRBJ1-4, the V gene TRBV28, with D possibly matching TRBD1 (5 bases). Deletions cut 6 bases from V and 6 bases from J, with 14 bases between. The CDR3 is 14 amino acids. Germline V lookup: CDR1 MDHEN, CDR2 SYDVKM. CDR3 residues: CASSPGDLDEKLFF. The CDR3 bases are TGTGCCAGCAGCCCCGGGGACTTGGATGAAAAACTGTTTTTT.

The chain combines TRBV4-2 with TRBJ2-3; the D gene could be TRBD1 or TRBD2 (5 bases each). Trimming stripped 0 bases from V and 1 base from J, with 17 bases between. Germline V gives CDR1 LGHNA, CDR2 YNFKEQ. The CDR3 loop spans 18 amino acids. CDR3 sequence (DNA): TGTGCCAGCAGCCAAGACCGCCCCAGAGGGGTGGGCACAGATACGCAGTATTTT. It encodes CASSQDRPRGVGTDTQYF.

The rearrangement links TRBV10-3 to TRBJ1-4; D remains ambiguous. Germline values: CDR1 ENHRY, CDR2 SYGVKD. This CDR3 region has 13 residues. V was trimmed by 10 bases and J by 3 bases, leaving 12 bases between them. CDR3 region: CATSLRPNEKLFF. CDR3 bases: TGTGCCACTTCCCTACGACCTAATGAAAAACTGTTTTTT.

The rearrangement joins TRBV27 to TRBJ1-6; D gene unclear. The V end lost 0 bases, the J end lost 7 bases, and 10 bases lay between the germline ends. This CDR3 is built from 15 residues. CDR1 is MNHEY and CDR2 is SMNVEV in the germline V gene (reference sequence). CDR3 nucleotide sequence: TGTGCCAGCAGTTTATCGAGTAGTGGGAATTCACCCCTCCACTTT. Protein: CASSLSSSGNSPLHF.

V usage is TRBV10-3 and J usage is TRBJ2-1, with TRBD2 matching 11 bases. With V trimmed by 9 bases and J by 5 bases, 9 bases remained unmatched. The CDR3 is made up of 15 amino acids. Looked up from germline, CDR1 is ENHRY and CDR2 is SYGVKD. CDR3 DNA sequence: TGTGCCATAACTGAGGGGACTAGCGGAAACAATGAGCAGTTCTTC. This translates into CAITEGTSGNNEQFF.

The CDR3 DNA is TGTGCCTGGAGTGGGGAACCCTACGAGCAGTACTTC. This sequence encodes CAWSGEPYEQYF. The chain is built from TRBV30 and TRBJ2-7, with D unclear. V was cut by 1 base and J by 2 bases, with 6 bases left in between. This CDR3 is 12 amino acids long. Germline loops: CDR1 GTSNPN, CDR2 SVGIG (reference sequence). Full variable domain (outside the CDR3, taken from reference TRBV30 and TRBJ2-7): SQTIHQWPATLVQPVGSPLSLECTVEGTSNPNLYWYRQAAGRGLQLLFYSVGIGQISSEVPQNLSASRPQDRQFILSSKKLLLSDSGFYLCAWSGEPYEQYFGPGTRLTVT.

In its sample, this clone was seen once. The chain combines TRBV30 with TRBJ1-2, with no clear D. This CDR3 is 11 amino acids long. V lost 6 bases and J 3 bases, leaving 8 bases between the germline ends. Germline assignment: CDR1 GTSNPN and CDR2 SVGIG (reference sequence). CDR3 coding DNA: TGTGCCTGTATCCGAGACTATGGCTACACCTTC. This sequence encodes CACIRDYGYTF.

The J gene is TRBJ1-5, the V gene TRBV27, with a tentative D call TRBD1 (5 bases). Trimming left V 1 base short and J 0 bases short, with 10 bases between. This CDR3 is built from 16 residues. The germline gives CDR1 MNHEY, CDR2 SMNVEV (reference sequence). CDR3: CASSLWGGYSNQPQHF. Written as DNA, the CDR3 is TGTGCCAGCAGTTTATGGGGGGGATATAGCAATCAGCCCCAGCATTTT.

The V gene is TRBV4-1, the J gene TRBJ1-1; D is undetermined. There are 15 residues in the CDR3. V was clipped by 0 bases and J by 4 bases, with 12 bases between them. Germline CDR1 reads MGHRA; CDR2 reads YSYEKL. CDR3 sequence: CASSQDEWRVTEAFF. DNA of the CDR3: TGCGCCAGCAGCCAAGATGAATGGAGGGTCACTGAAGCTTTCTTT.

This clone came up once. V gene TRBV5-4 combines with J gene TRBJ2-1; D unresolved. The germline gives CDR1 SGHNT, CDR2 YYREEE (reference sequence). Trimming took off 2 bases at V and 0 bases at J, with 9 bases between the two ends. This CDR3 spans 15 amino acids. CDR3 in amino acids: CASSFEPYSYNEQFF. The CDR3 bases are TGTGCCAGCAGCTTTGAGCCCTACTCCTACAATGAGCAGTTCTTC. The full variable domain, in which reference TRBV5-4 and TRBJ2-1 provide the parts outside the CDR3, is ETGVTQSPTHLIKTRGQQVTLRCSSQSGHNTVSWYQQALGQGPQFIFQYYREEENGRGNFPPRFSGLQFPNYSSELNVNALELDDSALYLCASSFEPYSYNEQFFGPGTRLTVL.

This chain joins TRBV6-5 and TRBJ1-4; 10 nucleotides match TRBD1. The ends lost 6 bases at V and 8 bases at J; junction bases unmatched: 9. Germline CDR1 is MNHEY and CDR2 is SVGAGI. CDR3 length: 15 residues. CDR3 sequence: CASRQPGQGHEKLFF. CDR3 nucleotides: TGTGCCAGCAGGCAACCGGGACAGGGGCACGAAAAACTGTTTTTT.